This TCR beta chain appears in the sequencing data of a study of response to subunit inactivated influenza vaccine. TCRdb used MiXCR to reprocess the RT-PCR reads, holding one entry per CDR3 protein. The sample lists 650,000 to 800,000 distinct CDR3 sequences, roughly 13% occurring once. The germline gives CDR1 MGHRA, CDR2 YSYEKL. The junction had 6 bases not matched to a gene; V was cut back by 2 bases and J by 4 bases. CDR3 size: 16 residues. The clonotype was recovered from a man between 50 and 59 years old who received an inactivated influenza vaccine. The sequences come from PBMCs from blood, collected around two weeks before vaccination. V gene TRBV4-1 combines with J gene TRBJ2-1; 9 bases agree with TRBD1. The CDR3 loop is CASSQPGTGRYNEQFF. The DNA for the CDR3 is TGCGCCAGCAGCCAACCCGGGACAGGGCGGTACAATGAGCAGTTCTTC.